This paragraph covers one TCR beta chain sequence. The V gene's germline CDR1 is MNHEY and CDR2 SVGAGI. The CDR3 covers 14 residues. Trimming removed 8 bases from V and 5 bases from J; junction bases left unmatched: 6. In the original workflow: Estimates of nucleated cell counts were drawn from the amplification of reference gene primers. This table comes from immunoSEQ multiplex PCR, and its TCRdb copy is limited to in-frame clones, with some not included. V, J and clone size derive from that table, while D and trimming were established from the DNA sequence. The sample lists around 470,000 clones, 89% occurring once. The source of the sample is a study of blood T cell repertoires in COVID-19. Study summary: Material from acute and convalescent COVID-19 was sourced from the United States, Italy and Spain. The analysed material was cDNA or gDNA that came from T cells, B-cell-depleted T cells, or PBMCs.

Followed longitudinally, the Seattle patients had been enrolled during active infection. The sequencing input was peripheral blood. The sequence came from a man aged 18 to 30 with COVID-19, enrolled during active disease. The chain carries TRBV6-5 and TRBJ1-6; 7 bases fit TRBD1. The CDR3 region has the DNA TGTGCCAGCTCGGGACAGAGGAATAATTCACCCCTCCACTTT. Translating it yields CASSGQRNNSPLHF.